This T cell receptor beta chain was sequenced during a study of beta chain features in type 1 diabetes (dated by TCRdb to 2016 to 2019). With regard to the full study: No differences in mean age, gender distribution, total cell number or subset yield were found between patients and healthy donors. A total of some 100,000,000 sorted cells were examined across all samples, and a strong correlation was observed between cell number per subset and RNA yield. In the study, TCRB repertoires of sorted circulating CD4+ T cell subsets from recently diagnosed type 1 diabetes patients were compared with those of matched healthy donors. Regulatory and stem cell-like memory subsets were isolated from only 8 patients and about 8 healthy donors, whereas naive and central memory subsets came from all 30 or so donors. General study outcomes and caveats: Patients with type 1 diabetes made fewer insertions and deleted more nucleotides at VDJ recombination sites, implying thymic rearrangement abnormalities. Shorter templates might be favored by PCR, yet because patient and control samples were amplified and corrected together, any such skew would affect both groups equally. Naive, central memory and regulatory TCRB repertoires appeared to be more similar among patients than among healthy donors. Because small numbers of individuals were included in the HLA sub-analyses, any influence of HLA type on TCRB rearrangement was left unresolved. A moderate but significant shortening of TCRB CDR3 length was observed in type 1 diabetes patients in all four CD4+ subsets. Because cDNA was sequenced instead of genomic DNA, activated cells with high expression could be over-represented, although the groups did not differ in activation or CD3 levels.

Taken from the germline V gene (reference sequence), the CDR1 and CDR2 loops are LNHDA and SQIVND. Relative to germline, V is missing 6 bases and J is missing 6 bases, with 9 bases of the junction outside any gene match. The CDR3 holds 14 amino acids from the cysteine to the phenylalanine. Only the CDR3 DNA is retained, 42 bases long and in frame from the first base. This clone was detected a few times. It has no known antigen specificity. The record has no base qualities; no much larger clone is one base away. Each donor gave one peripheral blood draw, averaging around 0.11 L, which was collected into heparinised tubes. A BD FACSAria II was used to sort naive, central memory, regulatory and stem cell-like memory CD4+ T cells with a panel that included CD45RO, CCR7, CD25, CD127, CD95 and CD27. All sorted populations exceeded 95% purity. PBMCs were isolated immediately by Lymphoprep density gradient centrifugation and stained directly without culture. Samples were stained and sorted in pairs, with one healthy donor and one patient per experiment, so that batch effects were minimized.

All of the isolated RNA was reverse transcribed with the High Capacity cDNA Reverse Transcription Kit, so expressed TCRB transcripts were sequenced. Deep immunoSEQ sequencing was applied to naive, central memory and regulatory T cell samples, giving an average of roughly 3.5 million total reads per sample. Sorted cells were lysed in RLT buffer and RNA was extracted with DNase-treated RNeasy Micro or Mini kits, depending on cell number. Each cell subset was processed separately to prevent cross-contamination, with patient and healthy donor samples processed together. The immunoSEQ multiplex PCR was used to amplify TCRB sequences from cDNA, generating 87-bp fragments that spanned the CDR3 region. The amplicons were sequenced using the Illumina HiSeq platform. The authors' analysis ran thus. PCR bias was computationally corrected using synthetic template baselines, reads within Hamming distance 2 were collapsed, and singletons that could not be merged were discarded. Reads were aligned against IMGT so that V, D and J genes, CDR3 length and insertions or deletions at six rearrangement sites could be assigned. Within each subset, clonotype counts were normalized to the number of sorted cells before true diversity and Gini coefficients were calculated with the tcR R package. The overlap coefficient, calculated on TCRB nucleotide sequences, was used to quantify repertoire sharing. TCRdb limited this immuneACCESS table to in-frame rearrangements with V and J called. A share of clones is missing; checked studies link under half to unresolved V genes, and the rest is unexplained. V and J calls and clone size follow that table, whereas D and trimming were derived from the DNA. The sample data list 150,000 or so clones, and less than 9.5% of these were observed just once. The top ten clonotypes cover 2% to 2.5% of the sample.

The receptor's source is a woman aged 18-29 years in good health. The material sequenced was central memory CD4+ T cells from blood. The chain couples TRBV19 to TRBJ1-1; 8 central bases correspond to TRBD1. This receptor carries the CDR3 CASSVTGGVPEAFF. The bases are TGTGCCAGTAGCGTAACAGGGGGGGTTCCTGAAGCTTTCTTT.